These 13 T cell receptor beta chains came from one sample sequenced in a study of metastatic and nonmetastatic thyroid tumors. Treatment of any kind had been given to no patient before thyroid surgery. TCRdb reprocessed the PCR reads via MiXCR. The sample comprises around 50,000 clones, roughly 30% of which are singletons, and around a sixth rests with the top ten. The sequenced sample was blood. The receptors here all came from a female donor with papillary thyroid cancer or a benign thyroid nodule (not recorded which). Some clones in this sample may be carry-over from other donors' samples.

The chain uses TRBV11-2 and TRBJ1-3; the D is unclear. Trimming left V 5 bases short and J 0 bases short, with 5 bases between. The germline V gene encodes CDR1 SGHAT and CDR2 FQNNGV. The CDR3 runs 13 residues. CDR3 DNA sequence: TGTGCCAGCAGCGGGCCCTCTGGAAACACCATATATTTT. Its protein product is CASSGPSGNTIYF.

The genes are TRBV11-2 and TRBJ2-2; D tentatively fits TRBD1 or TRBD2 (5 bases each). Trimming removed 4 bases from V and 6 bases from J, with 9 bases in between. CDR3 size: 13 residues. Germline assignment: CDR1 SGHAT and CDR2 FQNNGV. The chain's CDR3 is CASSWGPSGELFF. The CDR3 DNA is TGTGCCAGCAGCTGGGGACCTTCCGGGGAGCTGTTTTTT.

This clone appeared a few times. DNA of the CDR3: TGTGCCAGCAGCCGGGGGGAACTGAACTCTGGAAACACCATATATTTT. This codes for CASSRGELNSGNTIYF. The chain employs TRBV12-3 or TRBV12-4 and TRBJ1-3; D might be TRBD1 (5 bases). The CDR3 runs 16 residues. Trimming cost V 6 bases and J 0 bases, with 15 bases left between them.

This clone has a handful of counts. The chain uses TRBV6-1 and TRBJ2-1; 7 nucleotides match TRBD2. The CDR3 is made up of 15 amino acids. The V gene end was trimmed by 1 base and the J gene end by 2 bases; junction bases not matched to a gene: 2. In germline, CDR1 is MNHNS, CDR2 SASEGT. The CDR3 bases are TGTGCCAGCAGTGAAGGAGGGAGGGCCTACAATGAGCAGTTCTTC. Translated, it gives CASSEGGRAYNEQFF.

The rearrangement links TRBV7-2 to TRBJ1-2; D not resolved. The CDR3 extends over 15 amino acids. V gave up 2 bases and J gave up 1 base, with 11 bases separating them. Per germline, CDR1 SGHTA and CDR2 FQGNSA. The CDR3 bases are TGTGCCAGCAGCTTATCTACAGTGAATAACTATGGCTACACCTTC. Protein product: CASSLSTVNNYGYTF.

This clone has just a few counts. The J gene is TRBJ1-2, the V gene TRBV6-2 or TRBV6-3; D gene unclear. The V end was cut by 6 bases, the J end by 4 bases, with 9 bases between. Germline CDR1 reads MNHEY; CDR2 reads SVGEGT. This CDR3 has 12 amino acids. CDR3 residues: CASRVEIYGYTF. In DNA form, the CDR3 reads TGTGCCAGCAGGGTGGAGATCTATGGCTACACCTTC.

V and J are TRBV11-3 and TRBJ2-5; the match to TRBD2 covers 12 bases. The CDR3 contains 15 residues. V trimming: 6 bases; J trimming: 0 bases; junction bases outside the gene matches: 2. From germline, CDR1 is SGHNT and CDR2 YENEEA. The CDR3 nucleotides read TGTGCCAGCAGAAGACTAGCGGGAGACCAAGAGACCCAGTACTTC. Translated, it gives CASRRLAGDQETQYF.

The CDR3, as DNA: TGTGCCAGCAGTTCGGTGACAGATACGCAGTATTTT. It translates to CASSSVTDTQYF. J is TRBJ2-3 and V is TRBV12-3 or TRBV12-4; no definite D call. V was clipped by 4 bases and J by 3 bases, with 5 bases between them. This CDR3 has 12 amino acids.

The chain couples TRBV11-3 to TRBJ2-7; TRBD1 matches at 9 bases. The CDR3 covers 14 residues. Per the germline V gene, CDR1 is SGHNT and CDR2 is YENEEA. V trimming: 2 bases; J trimming: 6 bases; junction bases outside the gene matches: 5. In DNA, the CDR3 is TGTGCCAGCAGCTTACGGACAGGGGTAGGCGAGCAGTACTTC. Its protein is CASSLRTGVGEQYF.

This clone turned up a few times. This sequence joins TRBV6-1 and TRBJ1-6; 7 bases line up with TRBD1. Germline V gene lookup returns CDR1 MNHNS and CDR2 SASEGT. CDR3 length: 17 residues. V shed 4 bases, J shed 0 bases, and the junction held 6 bases outside the gene matches. The CDR3 sequence: CASSGEDRSSYNSPLHF. CDR3 coding DNA: TGTGCCAGCAGTGGGGAGGACAGGAGCTCCTATAATTCACCCCTCCACTTT.

V is TRBV19 and J is TRBJ1-1; weak D call: TRBD1 (6 bases). This CDR3 spans 16 amino acids. Per the germline V gene, CDR1 is LNHDA and CDR2 is SQIVND (reference sequence). V was shortened by 7 bases and J by 0 bases, with 18 bases between the two germline ends. The DNA of the CDR3 is TGTGCCAGTACTCCCTGGTGCAGGGGATTGAACACTGAAGCTTTCTTT. It encodes CASTPWCRGLNTEAFF.

In this sample, this clone turned up many times. This chain joins TRBV4-1 and TRBJ1-1; 8 positions match TRBD1. The CDR3 extends over 15 amino acids. Germline values: CDR1 MGHRA, CDR2 YSYEKL. J was trimmed by 4 bases and V by 3 bases; bases with no gene match: 7. The CDR3 spells CASSQSQDRATEAFF. DNA of the CDR3: TGCGCCAGCAGCCAGAGCCAGGACAGGGCCACTGAAGCTTTCTTT.

The chain links TRBV6-4 to TRBJ2-7; D possibly corresponds to TRBD1 (7 bases). The V gene lost 7 bases and the J gene lost 0 bases, with 16 bases spanning the gap. Germline-derived CDR1 and CDR2 are MRHNA and SNTAGT. This CDR3 comprises 15 residues. CDR3 DNA: TGTGCCAGCAATTCGGGACAGACTAGCTCCTACGAGCAGTACTTC. It codes for CASNSGQTSSYEQYF.